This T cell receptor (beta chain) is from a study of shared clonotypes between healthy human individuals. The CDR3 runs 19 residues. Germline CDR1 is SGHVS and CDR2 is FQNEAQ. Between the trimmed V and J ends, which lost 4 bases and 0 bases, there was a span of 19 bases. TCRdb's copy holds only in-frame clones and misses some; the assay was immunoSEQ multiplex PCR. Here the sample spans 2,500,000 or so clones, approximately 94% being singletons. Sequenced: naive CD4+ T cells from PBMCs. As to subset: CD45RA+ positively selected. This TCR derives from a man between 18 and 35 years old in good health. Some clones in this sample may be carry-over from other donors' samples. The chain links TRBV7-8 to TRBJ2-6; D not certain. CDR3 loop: CASSSSRGRPLSGANVLTF. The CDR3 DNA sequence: TGTGCCAGCAGCTCAAGCAGAGGACGGCCTCTCTCTGGGGCCAACGTCCTGACTTTC.